The clone carrying this TCR beta chain has at least ten counts. The data were taken from a study of T cells after yellow fever vaccination. Germline V lookup: CDR1 MNHEY, CDR2 SVGAGI. The CDR3 is 19 amino acids. Trimming took 0 bases from V and 0 from J; bases not matched to a gene: 8. TCRdb analysed the 5' RACE reads with MiXCR anew, one entry per CDR3 protein. The sample shows about 310,000 distinct CDR3 sequences, 3% to 4.5% of them seen only once. This chain uses TRBV6-5 with TRBJ2-6, with TRBD1 identical over 7 bases. The receptor comes from a man in his late teens or twenties who received the YFV17D yellow fever vaccine. This material consisted of PBMCs, taken on the day of the yellow fever booster vaccination. CDR3 sequence (DNA): TGTGCCAGCAGTTACTCGAGGGGACAGACCCTCTCTGGGGCCAACGTCCTGACTTTC. Translating gives CASSYSRGQTLSGANVLTF.